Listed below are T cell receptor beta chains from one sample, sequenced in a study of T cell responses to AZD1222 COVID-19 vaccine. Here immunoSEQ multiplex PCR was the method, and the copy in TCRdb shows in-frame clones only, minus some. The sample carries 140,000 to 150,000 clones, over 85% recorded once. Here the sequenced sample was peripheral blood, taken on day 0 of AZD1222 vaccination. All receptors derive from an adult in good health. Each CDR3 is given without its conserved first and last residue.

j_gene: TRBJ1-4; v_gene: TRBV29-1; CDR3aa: SALLRKEKLF
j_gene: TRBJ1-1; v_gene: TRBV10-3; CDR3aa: AISGAGTEAF
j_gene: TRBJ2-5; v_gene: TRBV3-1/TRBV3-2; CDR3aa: ASSQYRDRGRETQY
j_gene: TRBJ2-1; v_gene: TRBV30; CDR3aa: AWSVEVASNEQF
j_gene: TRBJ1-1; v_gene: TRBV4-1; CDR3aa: ASSQFMNTEAF
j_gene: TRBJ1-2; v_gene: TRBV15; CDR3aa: ATSAGQGYGYT
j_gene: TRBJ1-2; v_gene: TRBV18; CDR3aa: ASSPSLYGYT
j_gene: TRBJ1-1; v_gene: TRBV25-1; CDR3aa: ASSGVVGVGAF
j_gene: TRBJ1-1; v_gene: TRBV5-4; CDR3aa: ASSLVGGGAGEAF
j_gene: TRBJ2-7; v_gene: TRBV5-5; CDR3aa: ASSLGVTSSYEQY
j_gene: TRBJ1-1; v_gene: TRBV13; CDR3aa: ASSSRLNTEAF
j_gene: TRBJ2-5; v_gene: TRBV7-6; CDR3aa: ASSPTGHQETQY
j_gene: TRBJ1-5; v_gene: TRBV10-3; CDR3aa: AHRGAGNQPQH
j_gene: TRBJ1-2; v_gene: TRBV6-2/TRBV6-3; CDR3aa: ASSYVYRGERDGYT
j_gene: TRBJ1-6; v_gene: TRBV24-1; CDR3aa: ATSDSRGYNSPLH
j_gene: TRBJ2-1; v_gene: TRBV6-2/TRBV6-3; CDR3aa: ASSRGTSGGQF
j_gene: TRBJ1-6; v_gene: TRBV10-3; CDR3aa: ATGTGSSYNSPLH
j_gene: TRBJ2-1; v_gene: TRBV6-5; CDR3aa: ASSPLSGNEQF
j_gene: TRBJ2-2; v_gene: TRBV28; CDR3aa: ASSFLYRGRTAGELF
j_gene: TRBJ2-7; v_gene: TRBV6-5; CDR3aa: ASMVAGGHFYEQY
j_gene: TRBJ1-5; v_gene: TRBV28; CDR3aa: ASSLRFNQPQH
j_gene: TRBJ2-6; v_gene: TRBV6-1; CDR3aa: ASSVGLGSGANVLT
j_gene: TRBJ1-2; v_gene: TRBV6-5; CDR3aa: ASKQDRGRVYGYT
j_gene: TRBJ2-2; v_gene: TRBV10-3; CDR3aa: AITDRGQNTGELF
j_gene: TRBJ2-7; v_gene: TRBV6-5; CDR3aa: ASRRQKGSYEQY
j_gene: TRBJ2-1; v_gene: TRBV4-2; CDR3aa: ASSQDRGAVNEQF
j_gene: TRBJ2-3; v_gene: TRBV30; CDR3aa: ACLRGVGFDTQY
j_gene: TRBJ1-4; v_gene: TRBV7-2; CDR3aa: ASSGSTGLNEKLF
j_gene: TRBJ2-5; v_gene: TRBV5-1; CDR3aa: ASSFQVEETQY
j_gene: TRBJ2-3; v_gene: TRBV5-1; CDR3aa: ASKGREGRTDTQY
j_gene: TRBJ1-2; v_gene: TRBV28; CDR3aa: ASSPLGVGSGYT
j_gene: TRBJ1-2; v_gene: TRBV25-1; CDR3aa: ASSAVEQGAVGYGYT
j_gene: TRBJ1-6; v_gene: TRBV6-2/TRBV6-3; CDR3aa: ASSFWGRMNSPLH
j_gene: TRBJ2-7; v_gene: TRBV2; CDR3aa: ASSDRGQY
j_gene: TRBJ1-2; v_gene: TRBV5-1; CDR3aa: ASSLGDRGVYGYT
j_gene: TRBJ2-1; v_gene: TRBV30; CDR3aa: AGSTGHNDEQF
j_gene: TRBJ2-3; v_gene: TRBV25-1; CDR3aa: ASSRRAGGADTQY
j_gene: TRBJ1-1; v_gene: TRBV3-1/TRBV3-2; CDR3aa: ASSQGGVGTEAF
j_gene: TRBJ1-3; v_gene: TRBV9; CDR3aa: ASSVEGQTYSGNTIY
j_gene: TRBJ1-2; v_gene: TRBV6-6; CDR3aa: ASSFNDRPYSCYT
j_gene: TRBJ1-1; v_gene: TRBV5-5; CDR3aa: ASSLVSGSGNTEAF
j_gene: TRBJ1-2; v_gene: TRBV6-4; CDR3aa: ASRDWTGMGGYT
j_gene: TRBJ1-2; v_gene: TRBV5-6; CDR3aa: ASSLFSSGVNYGYT
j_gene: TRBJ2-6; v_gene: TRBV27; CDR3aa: ASSFQRSGANVLT
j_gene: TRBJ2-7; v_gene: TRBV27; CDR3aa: ASSPLGLAGTYEQY
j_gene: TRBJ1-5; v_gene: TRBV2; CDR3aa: ASSAGFVSNQPQH
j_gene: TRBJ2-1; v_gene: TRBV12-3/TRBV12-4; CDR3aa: ASSPRTQQF
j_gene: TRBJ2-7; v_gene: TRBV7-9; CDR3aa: ASSLIGGNYEQY
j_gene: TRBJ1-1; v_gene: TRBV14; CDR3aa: ASSPTGNTEAF
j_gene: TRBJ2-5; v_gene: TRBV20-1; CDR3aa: SANFRGTQY
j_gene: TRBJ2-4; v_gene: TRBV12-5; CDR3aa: ASGLVDRRRQDIQY
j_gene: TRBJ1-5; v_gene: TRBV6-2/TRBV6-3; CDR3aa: ASSYLYEGNSNQPQH
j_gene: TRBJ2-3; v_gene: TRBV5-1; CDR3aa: ASSFGTFQDTQY
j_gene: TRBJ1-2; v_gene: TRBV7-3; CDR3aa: ASSLNAPSNYGYT
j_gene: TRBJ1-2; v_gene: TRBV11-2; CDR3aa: ASSLDRESGGYT
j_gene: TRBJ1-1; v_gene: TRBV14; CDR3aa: ASSPQGTEAF
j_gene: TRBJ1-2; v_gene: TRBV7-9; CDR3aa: ASSLGRGSAEGYT